The 3 T cell receptor beta chains given below trace back to one sample, sequenced in a study of chemoradiotherapy in HPV16-positive cancers. TCRdb's copy holds only in-frame clones and misses some; the assay was immunoSEQ multiplex PCR. The data hold 9,500 to 15,000 clones, with less than 90% observed a single time. This material consisted of blood, taken from a patient who underwent chemoradiotherapy. The receptors derive from a human donor with HPV-associated anogenital cancer.

V is TRBV7-6 and J is TRBJ2-1, with D perhaps matching TRBD2 (7 bases). The CDR3 is 15 amino acids. The V gene's germline CDR1 is SGHVS and CDR2 FNYEAQ. The germline V and J ends were trimmed by 0 bases and 5 bases, with 11 bases remaining between them. The CDR3 bases are TGTGCCAGCAGCTTAGCGGGGGGGCCCAACAATGAGCAGTTCTTC. Translation: CASSLAGGPNNEQFF.

The chain is built from TRBV28 and TRBJ2-7, with 7 bases lining up with TRBD1. This CDR3 has 12 residues. Germline CDR1 MDHEN, CDR2 SYDVKM. With V trimmed by 6 bases and J by 4 bases, 3 bases remained unmatched. The chain's CDR3 is CASSRRGYEQYF. The CDR3 bases are TGTGCCAGCAGCCGCAGGGGGTACGAGCAGTACTTC.

This chain connects TRBV28 to TRBJ1-5; perhaps TRBD1 as D (5 bases). The length of the CDR3 is 17 residues. V gave up 2 bases and J gave up 0 bases, with 14 bases separating them. CDR1 and CDR2 from the germline V gene are MDHEN and SYDVKM. The CDR3: CASSLVGTSASNQPQHF. The CDR3 DNA reads as TGTGCCAGCAGTTTAGTCGGGACGTCTGCTAGCAATCAGCCCCAGCATTTT.